This TCR beta chain originates from a study of cytomegalovirus exposure and HLA in healthy donors. Study-wide context: The approximately 120 million unique TCR beta sequences, from roughly 170 million T cells, were found by an earlier analysis. Whole-study results and caveats: The classifier was said to identify cytomegalovirus status with high specificity and sensitivity.

After removal of 6 bases from V and 1 base from J, the junction contained 2 bases not matched to a gene. The germline gives CDR1 MNHNS, CDR2 SASEGT. The length of the CDR3 is 14 residues. Worth noting for this clone: Its antigen is undetermined.

Primers: 60 Vbeta forward and 13 Jbeta reverse. Profiled with immunoSEQ multiplex PCR; TCRdb holds only in-frame clones, not every one. The sample gives about 110,000 clones, roughly 80% of which show up once; more than 1.5% is in the top ten. J is TRBJ2-5 and V is TRBV6-1, with TRBD1 identical over 10 bases. This receptor was identified in a man between 45 and 60 years old in good health and CMV-seronegative. The specimen was PBMCs. The CDR3 DNA is TGTGCCAGCAGGAGGACAGGGGGCCAAGAGACCCAGTACTTC. Amino acid sequence: CASRRTGGQETQYF.